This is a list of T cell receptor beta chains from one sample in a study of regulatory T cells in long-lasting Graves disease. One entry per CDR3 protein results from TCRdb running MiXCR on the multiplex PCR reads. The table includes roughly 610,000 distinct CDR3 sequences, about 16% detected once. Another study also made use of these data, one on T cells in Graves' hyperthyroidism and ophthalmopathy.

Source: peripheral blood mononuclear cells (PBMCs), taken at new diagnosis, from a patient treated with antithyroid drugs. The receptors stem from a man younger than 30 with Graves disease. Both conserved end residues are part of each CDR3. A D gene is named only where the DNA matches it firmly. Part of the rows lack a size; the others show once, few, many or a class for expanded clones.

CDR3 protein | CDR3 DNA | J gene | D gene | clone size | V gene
CASSDPGQGPFVTEAFF | TGTGCCAGTAGTGATCCCGGACAGGGCCCCTTCGTCACTGAAGCTTTCTTT | TRBJ1-1 | TRBD1 | few | TRBV19
CASSPRGGWGPESNQPQHF | TGTGCCAGCAGCCCAAGGGGGGGTTGGGGCCCAGAAAGCAATCAGCCCCAGCATTTT | TRBJ1-5 | - | few | TRBV12-3/TRBV12-4
CASSSLRRGREKLFF | TGTGCCAGCAGCTCATTAAGAAGGGGGAGAGAAAAACTGTTTTTT | TRBJ1-4 | - | many | TRBV11-2
CASSPYRAEQFF | TGTGCCAGCAGCCCGTATCGGGCTGAGCAGTTCTTC | TRBJ2-1 | - | few | TRBV3-1
CASSEGLAGVTLSEQYF | TGTGCCAGCAGCGAAGGACTAGCGGGAGTAACCCTCAGCGAGCAGTACTTC | TRBJ2-7 | TRBD2 | - | TRBV14
CASSESRAGTDTQYF | TGCGCCAGCAGTGAGTCGAGAGCGGGTACAGATACGCAGTATTTT | TRBJ2-3 | - | once | TRBV10-1
CASSPRGASSYNEQFF | TGTGCCAGCAGTCCCAGGGGGGCGTCCTCGTACAATGAGCAGTTCTTC | TRBJ2-1 | - | few | TRBV6-1
CATSRVLVAGETDTQYF | TGTGCCACCAGCAGAGTTTTGGTGGCGGGAGAGACAGATACGCAGTATTTT | TRBJ2-3 | TRBD2 | few | TRBV15
CAWSPPRGHLDNEQFF | TGTGCCTGGAGTCCCCCTCGGGGTCATCTCGACAATGAGCAGTTCTTC | TRBJ2-1 | - | many | TRBV30
CASTESTGANVLTF | TGTGCCAGCACCGAAAGTACTGGGGCCAACGTCCTGACTTTC | TRBJ2-6 | - | many | TRBV2
CASSLGTGGPPLHF | TGTGCCAGCAGCTTGGGGACAGGGGGCCCCCCCCTCCACTTT | TRBJ1-6 | TRBD1 | few | TRBV7-3
CASSASPGLAANEQFF | TGTGCCAGCAGCGCAAGTCCGGGACTAGCCGCTAATGAGCAGTTCTTC | TRBJ2-1 | TRBD2 | many | TRBV7-9
CASSPDPGNTEAFF | TGTGCCAGCAGCCCAGATCCCGGGAACACTGAAGCTTTCTTT | TRBJ1-1 | - | - | TRBV7-3
CATSWPRDRGVDQPQHF | TGTGCCACCAGCTGGCCCCGGGACAGGGGCGTCGACCAGCCCCAGCATTTT | TRBJ1-5 | TRBD1 | few | TRBV15
CASTHGSGDSYNEQFF | TGTGCCAGCACCCACGGCAGCGGGGACTCCTACAATGAGCAGTTCTTC | TRBJ2-1 | TRBD2 | many | TRBV6-1
CASSQRTSRTGELFF | TGCGCCAGCAGCCAGAGAACCTCTCGCACCGGGGAGCTGTTTTTT | TRBJ2-2 | - | - | TRBV4-1
CATSRDAGPNNEKLFF | TGTGCCACCAGCAGAGATGCGGGACCGAATAATGAAAAACTGTTTTTT | TRBJ1-4 | - | many | TRBV15
CAWSRDAEKLFF | TGTGCCTGGAGTCGGGACGCTGAAAAACTGTTTTTT | TRBJ1-4 | - | many | TRBV30
CSAISGRAPDTQYF | TGCAGTGCTATTAGCGGGAGGGCCCCAGATACGCAGTATTTT | TRBJ2-3 | TRBD2 | few | TRBV20-1
CASLRGLVGEQYF | TGCGCCAGCCTCCGCGGGCTAGTTGGCGAGCAGTACTTC | TRBJ2-7 | - | many | TRBV2
CSAPPGTGGEYEQYF | TGCAGTGCTCCCCCCGGGACAGGGGGGGAATACGAGCAGTACTTC | TRBJ2-7 | TRBD1 | once | TRBV20-1
CASSSGRIGELFF | TGTGCCAGCAGTAGCGGGAGGATCGGGGAGCTGTTTTTT | TRBJ2-2 | TRBD2 | few | TRBV6-1
CATSDGANRDRVYNEQFF | TGTGCCACCAGTGATGGGGCCAACCGGGACAGGGTCTACAATGAGCAGTTCTTC | TRBJ2-1 | TRBD1 | - | TRBV24-1
CASSIDGGVPHEQYF | TGTGCCAGTAGTATCGACGGGGGGGTCCCCCACGAGCAGTACTTC | TRBJ2-7 | TRBD2 | - | TRBV19
CASSQGSQQETQYF | TGCGCCAGCAGCCAAGGGAGCCAACAAGAGACCCAGTACTTC | TRBJ2-5 | - | - | TRBV4-1
CAWSVTSGAYEQYF | TGTGCCTGGAGTGTGACTAGCGGAGCCTACGAGCAGTACTTC | TRBJ2-7 | TRBD2 | many | TRBV30
CSAKRRDRYNEQFF | TGCAGTGCTAAACGCCGGGACAGGTACAATGAGCAGTTCTTC | TRBJ2-1 | TRBD1 | many | TRBV20-1
CATGRERHEQFF | TGTGCCACCGGGCGGGAGAGGCATGAGCAGTTCTTC | TRBJ2-1 | TRBD2 | few | TRBV10-3
CSAVVTAHQETQYF | TGCAGTGCCGTCGTGACAGCACACCAAGAGACCCAGTACTTC | TRBJ2-5 | - | many | TRBV20-1
CAWSFGTIAFF | TGTGCCTGGAGTTTCGGGACAATTGCTTTCTTT | TRBJ1-1 | - | many | TRBV30
CSARTGKINTGELFF | TGCAGTGCTCGGACAGGGAAGATTAACACCGGGGAGCTGTTTTTT | TRBJ2-2 | TRBD1 | - | TRBV20-1
CASSGGSQETQYF | TGTGCCAGCAGTGGTGGCAGTCAAGAGACCCAGTACTTC | TRBJ2-5 | - | many | TRBV28
CASSDGAFF | TGTGCCAGCAGTGATGGAGCTTTCTTT | TRBJ1-1 | - | many | TRBV6-1
CASSEEQGANEKLFF | TGTGCCAGCAGCGAAGAACAGGGGGCTAATGAAAAACTGTTTTTT | TRBJ1-4 | TRBD1 | - | TRBV9
CATSREGGGYEQYF | TGTGCCACCAGCAGAGAGGGGGGGGGATACGAGCAGTACTTC | TRBJ2-7 | TRBD2 | many | TRBV15
CASRRQTATNTEAFF | TGTGCCAGCAGACGACAGACAGCGACGAACACTGAAGCTTTCTTT | TRBJ1-1 | - | many | TRBV12-3/TRBV12-4
CASSFRAAGANVLTF | TGTGCCAGCAGCTTTCGTGCGGCTGGGGCCAACGTCCTGACTTTC | TRBJ2-6 | - | many | TRBV11-1
CATSEAGGNQPQHF | TGTGCCACCTCAGAGGCAGGGGGCAATCAGCCCCAGCATTTT | TRBJ1-5 | - | many | TRBV19
CASSLGGQPQHF | TGTGCCAGCAGCTTAGGAGGTCAGCCCCAGCATTTT | TRBJ1-5 | - | many | TRBV7-9
CASSGTVLQETQYF | TGCGCCAGCAGTGGGACAGTCCTCCAAGAGACCCAGTACTTC | TRBJ2-5 | TRBD1 | - | TRBV5-1
CASSSGEPGTEAFF | TGTGCCAGCAGTAGTGGGGAGCCGGGCACTGAAGCTTTCTTT | TRBJ1-1 | - | many | TRBV6-1
CASSEALGGDVAKNIQYF | TGTGCCAGCAGTGAAGCGTTGGGAGGCGACGTAGCCAAAAACATTCAGTACTTC | TRBJ2-4 | - | many | TRBV6-1
CASSLGWGREDGYTF | TGCGCCAGCAGCTTGGGGTGGGGGCGAGAAGATGGCTACACCTTC | TRBJ1-2 | - | few | TRBV5-1
CTTSKSQGVSFAEAFF | TGTACCACCAGCAAATCACAGGGGGTCAGTTTCGCTGAAGCTTTCTTT | TRBJ1-1 | TRBD1 | - | TRBV15
CASSLGTGGRQPQHF | TGTGCCAGCAGTTTGGGGACAGGGGGCAGGCAGCCCCAGCATTTT | TRBJ1-5 | TRBD1 | - | TRBV27
CSARGGGEAFF | TGCAGTGCTAGAGGTGGGGGGGAAGCTTTCTTT | TRBJ1-1 | - | many | TRBV20-1
CASSSRDTLGEQYF | TGTGCCAGCAGTTCCCGGGACACTTTAGGAGAGCAGTACTTC | TRBJ2-7 | - | many | TRBV28
CSARAPSIEKDTQYF | TGCAGTGCTAGAGCCCCCTCAATAGAAAAAGATACGCAGTATTTT | TRBJ2-3 | - | few | TRBV20-1
CASSPGGGGIISYEQYF | TGTGCCAGCAGCCCCGGGGGGGGGGGGATTATTTCCTACGAGCAGTACTTC | TRBJ2-7 | TRBD2 | many | TRBV11-2
CASSGRTGYGNTIYF | TGCGCCAGCAGCGGCCGGACAGGGTACGGAAACACCATATATTTT | TRBJ1-3 | TRBD1 | - | TRBV4-1
CASRKLAGIEQFF | TGTGCCAGCAGAAAGCTAGCGGGAATTGAGCAGTTCTTC | TRBJ2-1 | TRBD2 | - | TRBV12-3/TRBV12-4
CASSYHGDPLPRSNQPQHF | TGTGCCAGCAGTTACCACGGGGACCCTCTCCCGAGGTCCAATCAGCCCCAGCATTTT | TRBJ1-5 | - | - | TRBV6-5
CASSQRENPQQYF | TGTGCCAGCAGCCAACGGGAAAACCCCCAGCAGTACTTC | TRBJ2-7 | - | - | TRBV13
CASSLAGHRYNSPLHF | TGTGCCAGCAGTTTAGCTGGGCACAGGTATAATTCACCCCTCCACTTT | TRBJ1-6 | - | few | TRBV12-3/TRBV12-4
CASSLASGGPRGTDTQYF | TGTGCCAGCAGCTTAGCGTCGGGGGGCCCTAGGGGCACAGATACGCAGTATTTT | TRBJ2-3 | - | - | TRBV7-8